This T cell receptor (beta chain) was observed in a study of brain T cells in children with intractable seizures. This clone came up once. Its antigen remains unidentified. The study's findings and limits: Pre- and post-surgery blood differed in depth, so pre-surgery absences may be undersampling.

Assay: immunoSEQ multiplex PCR; the TCRdb copy retains only in-frame clones and omits some. The sample contains about 22,000 clones, 90% to 95% of which appear only once. The ends were cut back, 4 bases at V and 8 bases at J, with 15 bases in the middle. The CDR3 is made up of 15 amino acids. Germline CDR1 is MGHRA and CDR2 is YSYEKL. The sequenced cases were selected for having the highest brain T cell transcript signatures. The source material was peripheral blood, sampled at surgery. The clonotype originates from a boy between 5 and 17 years old with focal cortical dysplasia and intractable seizures. This chain joins TRBV4-1 and TRBJ1-6; possibly TRBD1 for D (5 bases). CDR3 loop: CASSPRQPSDSPLHF. CDR3 bases: TGCGCCAGCAGCCCGCGACAGCCCTCGGATTCACCCCTCCACTTT.